The 27 T cell receptor beta chains below all came from one sample that was sequenced in a study of technical replicates of blood from a few donors. Data came from immunoSEQ multiplex PCR; TCRdb stores just in-frame clones and leaves some out. Of 50,000 to 70,000 clones listed, 75% to 90% are singletons. Sample: PBMCs. The receptors derive from a human donor in good health. Some clones in this sample may be carry-over from other donors' samples.

The rearrangement uses TRBV29-1 and TRBJ1-1; 7 nucleotides match TRBD1. Germline CDR1 and CDR2: SQVTM and ANQGSEA. CDR3 length: 12 residues. With 8 bases clipped from V and 3 bases from J, the junction kept 6 bases outside the gene matches. CDR3 sequence (DNA): TGCAGCTATGGACAGGCCGACACTGAAGCTTTCTTT. Translated: CSYGQADTEAFF.

The chain carries TRBV5-5 and TRBJ2-7, with TRBD1 as a possible D gene (6 bases). This CDR3 is 16 amino acids long. Germline-derived CDR1 and CDR2 are SGHKS and YYEKEE (reference sequence). V gave up 3 bases and J gave up 2 bases, with 18 bases separating them. For the CDR3, the DNA is TGTGCCAGCAGCTCCCCTTATACAGGGAAGACCTACGAGCAGTACTTC. This translates into CASSSPYTGKTYEQYF.

The V call is TRBV13, the J call TRBJ2-3, with D uncertain. V lost 2 bases and J 1 base, leaving 4 bases between the germline ends. This CDR3 comprises 13 residues. Germline V gives CDR1 PRHDT, CDR2 FYEKMQ (reference sequence). The CDR3 spells CASSLLGTDTQYF. CDR3 bases: TGTGCCAGCAGCTTACTAGGCACAGATACGCAGTATTTT.

The chain is built from TRBV7-3 and TRBJ1-2, with D maybe TRBD1 (5 bases). In germline, CDR1 is SGHTA, CDR2 FQGTGA. The CDR3 spans 15 residues. The V and J ends lost 1 base and 2 bases respectively, with 11 bases between them. The CDR3 region is CASSLSPGENYGYTF. CDR3 nucleotide sequence: TGTGCCAGCAGCTTAAGCCCGGGGGAGAACTATGGCTACACCTTC.

The rearrangement joins TRBV5-4 to TRBJ1-6; no clear D. The CDR3 consists of 15 residues. Trimming shortened V by 0 bases and J by 7 bases, and 11 bases separated the two germline ends. Germline V gene lookup returns CDR1 SGHNT and CDR2 YYREEE (reference sequence). The chain's CDR3 is CASSLDSAVNSPLHF. CDR3 DNA sequence: TGTGCCAGCAGCTTGGATTCCGCAGTGAATTCACCCCTCCACTTT.

The chain carries TRBV25-1 and TRBJ2-7; D not certain. The germline V gene has CDR1 MGHDK and CDR2 SYGVNS. The V and J ends lost 3 bases and 3 bases respectively, with 18 bases between them. The CDR3 runs 16 residues. CDR3 coding DNA: TGTGCCAGCAGTGAGTTGGTCAGGCACCCCATCTACGAGCAGTACTTC. It yields the protein CASSELVRHPIYEQYF.

The rearrangement uses TRBV5-5 and TRBJ2-7; a possible D gene is TRBD2 (6 bases). Trimming pared 4 bases from V and 7 bases from J, leaving 21 bases between. The germline V gene encodes CDR1 SGHKS and CDR2 YYEKEE (reference sequence). This CDR3 is 15 amino acids long. The CDR3 DNA follows: TGTGCCAGCAGCCTAATAGGTAGCGGTAACGGGGAGCAGTACTTC. It yields the protein CASSLIGSGNGEQYF.

In this sample, this clone turned up a few times. The chain recombines TRBV6-6 with TRBJ1-1, with TRBD1 matching over 7 bases. The V and J ends lost 4 bases and 10 bases, in that order; junction bases with no gene match: 6. The V gene's germline CDR1 is MNHNY and CDR2 SVGAGI (reference sequence). CDR3 length equals 12 residues. This chain's CDR3 is CASSSADRRAFF. In nucleotides, the CDR3 is TGTGCCAGCAGTTCCGCGGACAGGCGAGCTTTCTTT.

The gene calls are TRBV11-3 and TRBJ2-7, with TRBD2 identical over 11 bases. The V segment lost 4 bases and the J segment 5 bases; nucleotides outside the gene matches: 13. The CDR3 length is 17 residues. Looked up from germline, CDR1 is SGHNT and CDR2 is YENEEA. The CDR3 sequence: CASSSFTLAGGDNEQYF. As DNA, the CDR3 is TGTGCCAGCAGCTCCTTCACCCTAGCGGGGGGAGATAACGAGCAGTACTTC.

The J gene is TRBJ2-3, the V gene TRBV4-3; D gene ambiguous. V dropped 3 bases and J dropped 6 bases, with 13 bases sitting between them. The CDR3 totals 14 residues. Germline V CDR1 and CDR2: LGHNA, YSLEER. The CDR3 DNA follows: TGCGCCAGCAGCCAGCTACGAAACTATGATACGCAGTATTTT. As protein: CASSQLRNYDTQYF.

V and J are TRBV15 and TRBJ2-3, with 16 bases fitting TRBD2. CDR1 and CDR2 (germline): LNHNV, YYDKDF (reference sequence). With 5 bases clipped from V and 1 base from J, the junction kept 9 bases outside the gene matches. This CDR3 is 19 amino acids long. As DNA, the CDR3 is TGTGCCACCAGCCCTGGGGGACTAGCGGGAGGGCGGGGCACAGATACGCAGTATTTT. It specifies CATSPGGLAGGRGTDTQYF.

The rearrangement links TRBV5-1 to TRBJ1-5; perhaps TRBD1 as D (6 bases). This CDR3 has 15 residues. Germline V gene sequence: CDR1 SGHRS, CDR2 YFSETQ. Deletions cut 4 bases from V and 0 bases from J, with 11 bases between. The CDR3 sequence: CASSADSPSNQPQHF. The CDR3 DNA is TGCGCCAGCAGCGCGGACAGCCCTAGCAATCAGCCCCAGCATTTT.

The sample holds a few counts of this clone. V gene TRBV7-8 combines with J gene TRBJ2-2; D not certain. Germline assignment: CDR1 SGHVS and CDR2 FQNEAQ. This CDR3 has 16 amino acids. Trimming stripped 7 bases from V and 3 bases from J, with 18 bases between. CDR3 protein: CASKPPIRFDTGELFF. The CDR3, as DNA: TGTGCCAGCAAACCCCCGATCAGGTTTGACACCGGGGAGCTGTTTTTT.

This chain uses TRBV5-3 with TRBJ1-2; D perhaps matches TRBD1 (6 bases). TRBV5-3 carries the ORF label, with uncertain function. Trimming stripped 6 bases from V and 7 bases from J, with 16 bases between. CDR3 size: 13 residues. CDR3 sequence reads: CARKQGRSRGYTF. The CDR3 region has the DNA TGTGCCAGAAAACAGGGTCGGAGTCGTGGCTACACCTTC.

The chain links TRBV4-2 to TRBJ2-1; TRBD2 matches at 7 bases. The CDR3 has 18 residues. The germline CDR1 and CDR2 sequences are LGHNA and YNFKEQ. The J segment lost 0 bases and the V segment lost 4 bases, leaving 12 bases of the junction unmatched. The CDR3 region is CASSRLAGDPRSYNEQFF. The CDR3 DNA is TGTGCCAGCAGCCGATTAGCGGGCGACCCCCGCTCCTACAATGAGCAGTTCTTC.

This chain uses TRBV7-2 with TRBJ2-1; 9 bases fit TRBD1. Germline V gene lookup returns CDR1 SGHTA and CDR2 FQGNSA. Germline trimming cut 3 bases from V and 2 bases from J; bases unmatched to any gene: 5. The CDR3 extends over 16 amino acids. The CDR3 sequence is CASSFTGGPPYNEQFF. CDR3 nucleotide sequence: TGTGCCAGCAGCTTCACAGGGGGCCCGCCCTACAATGAGCAGTTCTTC.

The chain joins TRBV7-8 to TRBJ2-2; 7 bases agree with TRBD1. CDR1 and CDR2 (germline): SGHVS, FQNEAQ. CDR3 length equals 15 residues. Unmatched junction bases numbered 9, after V lost 6 bases and J lost 5 bases. Here the CDR3 DNA reads TGTGCCAGCAGACCGACAGGGCTGGGGACCGGGGAGCTGTTTTTT. As protein: CASRPTGLGTGELFF.

The chain uses TRBV5-4 and TRBJ1-1; D may be TRBD1 (6 bases). V lost 0 bases, J lost 5 bases, and 20 bases lay in between. The CDR3 is 17 residues long. Germline V gene sequence: CDR1 SGHNT, CDR2 YYREEE (reference sequence). The CDR3 sequence is CASSLAAQGGLGTEAFF. The CDR3 nucleotides are TGTGCCAGCAGCTTGGCGGCACAGGGCGGATTGGGGACTGAAGCTTTCTTT.

The V call is TRBV7-2, the J call TRBJ2-3; the D gene is possibly TRBD1 (6 bases). This CDR3 comprises 15 residues. Trimming cost V 5 bases and J 7 bases, with 19 bases left between them. The germline CDR1 and CDR2 sequences are SGHTA and FQGNSA. The CDR3 region has the DNA TGTGCCAGCAGCCAGGCATCCCCGAGGGGGAATACGCAGTATTTT. It translates to CASSQASPRGNTQYF.

The genes are TRBV5-4 and TRBJ1-4; 9 bases match TRBD1. Germline V gene sequence: CDR1 SGHNT, CDR2 YYREEE (reference sequence). CDR3 length: 15 amino acids. V lost 4 bases, J lost 10 bases, and 11 bases stayed unmatched. The CDR3 sequence is CASSRPGQGEGKLFF. The DNA for the CDR3 is TGTGCCAGCAGCAGACCGGGACAGGGAGAGGGAAAACTGTTTTTT.

V and J are TRBV5-4 and TRBJ1-6; no reliable D call. V was trimmed by 3 bases and J by 0 bases, leaving 13 bases between them. The CDR3 covers 17 residues. CDR1 and CDR2 (germline): SGHNT, YYREEE (reference sequence). In DNA, the CDR3 is TGTGCCAGCAGCTCCAGCAAGGAGAGCTCCTATAATTCACCCCTCCACTTT. It encodes CASSSSKESSYNSPLHF.

CDR3 sequence (DNA): TGTGCCAGCAGCTCCCCGGTCTGGGCCAACGTCCTGACTTTC. Translating gives CASSSPVWANVLTF. The chain joins TRBV11-2 to TRBJ2-6, with D hard to call. Trimming took off 4 bases at V and 5 bases at J, with 9 bases between the two ends. The germline CDR1 and CDR2 sequences are SGHAT and FQNNGV. The CDR3 extends over 14 amino acids.

The chain recombines TRBV5-1 with TRBJ1-6, with 9 nucleotides matching TRBD1. CDR1 SGHRS and CDR2 YFSETQ come from the germline V gene. This CDR3 comprises 14 residues. J was trimmed by 5 bases and V by 5 bases; bases with no gene match: 2. The CDR3 nucleotides read TGCGCCAGCAGACAGGGGGCCAATAATTCACCCCTCCACTTT. Translated: CASRQGANNSPLHF.

The V and J genes are TRBV14 and TRBJ2-5; 8 bases agree with TRBD1. The V gene end was trimmed by 3 bases and the J gene end by 2 bases; junction bases not matched to a gene: 11. The CDR3 has 17 amino acids. Looked up from germline, CDR1 is SGHDN and CDR2 is FVKESK. The CDR3 sequence is CASSHLSGTGRQETQYF. The DNA of the CDR3 is TGTGCCAGCAGCCACCTTTCCGGGACAGGACGACAAGAGACCCAGTACTTC. Full variable domain (rest looked up from reference TRBV14 and TRBJ2-5): EAGVTQFPSHSVIEKGQTVTLRCDPISGHDNLYWYRRVMGKEIKFLLHFVKESKQDESGMPNNRFLAERTGGTYSTLKVQPAELEDSGVYFCASSHLSGTGRQETQYFGPGTRLLVL.

As concerns this clone: The sample holds other DNA sequences that translate to the same CDR3. This sequence joins TRBV5-4 and TRBJ2-2; 8 bases agree with TRBD2. The V and J ends lost 0 bases and 2 bases, in that order; junction bases with no gene match: 0. CDR3 length: 15 amino acids. The germline gives CDR1 SGHNT, CDR2 YYREEE (reference sequence). DNA of the CDR3: TGTGCCAGCAGCTTGGTAGCGGGAAACACCGGGGAGCTGTTTTTT. Translating it yields CASSLVAGNTGELFF. Full variable domain (remainder filled in from reference TRBV5-4 and TRBJ2-2): ETGVTQSPTHLIKTRGQQVTLRCSSQSGHNTVSWYQQALGQGPQFIFQYYREEENGRGNFPPRFSGLQFPNYSSELNVNALELDDSALYLCASSLVAGNTGELFFGEGSRLTVL.

The rearrangement joins TRBV5-8 to TRBJ2-7; TRBD2 agrees at 10 bases. The CDR3 is made up of 18 amino acids. Per the germline V gene, CDR1 is SGHTS and CDR2 is YDEGEE. The J segment lost 1 base and the V segment lost 1 base, leaving 11 bases of the junction unmatched. The CDR3: CASSLMYSGRRNSYEQYF. The CDR3 DNA reads TGTGCCAGCAGCTTGATGTATAGCGGGAGGCGTAATTCCTACGAGCAGTACTTC.

The CDR3 reads CASSVDSAGETQYF. The CDR3 DNA follows: TGCGCCAGCAGCGTAGACAGCGCGGGGGAGACCCAGTACTTC. This chain links TRBV5-1 with TRBJ2-5; perhaps TRBD2 as D (6 bases). V was shortened by 4 bases and J by 5 bases, with 15 bases between the two germline ends. This CDR3 region has 14 residues. CDR1 is SGHRS and CDR2 is YFSETQ in the germline V gene.